The clone carrying this TCR beta chain showed up just once. Its antigen is undetermined. Other nucleotide sequences from this sample produce the same CDR3. This record comes from a study of T cell responses to AZD1222 COVID-19 vaccine. Study-level points and caveats: Unmutated variant regions are reportedly the target of nearly half of TCRs that are spike-specific. Donors skewed white British and female; clonal diversity was possibly underestimated. With dominance at 160-218 and 743-854, vaccine-associated CD4 TCRs spanned spike. Rises in breadth and depth of Spike-specific TCRs came after two AZD1222 doses.

Profiled with immunoSEQ multiplex PCR; TCRdb holds only in-frame clones, not every one. The sample has about 140,000 clones, approximately 92% seen once. Specimen: peripheral blood, collected on day 0 of AZD1222 vaccination. The source is an adult in good health.

CDR3 nucleotides: TGTGCCAGCAGTGCTAGCCCGGGGACCGGGGAGCTGTTTTTT. Translation gives CASSASPGTGELFF. The V call is TRBV6-4, the J call TRBJ2-2; TRBD2 might be the D (5 bases). The germline V gene has CDR1 MRHNA and CDR2 SNTAGT. The V gene lost 4 bases and the J gene lost 5 bases, with 11 bases spanning the gap. The CDR3 loop spans 14 amino acids.